These 23 T cell receptor beta chains originate from one sample sequenced in a study of T cell repertoires in chronic hepatitis B. Profiling relied on immunoSEQ multiplex PCR, and the TCRdb table lists in-frame clones only, not all of them. The sample yields roughly 620 clones, more than 70% seen once. The source material was total CD8+ T cells from PBMCs. The receptors shown here come from a human donor with chronic hepatitis B virus infection.

V and J are TRBV11-3 and TRBJ2-7; D uncertain. With 0 bases removed from V and 7 bases from J, the gap between germline ends came to 10 bases. This CDR3 spans 13 amino acids. In germline, CDR1 is SGHNT, CDR2 YENEEA. The CDR3 region has the DNA TGTGCCAGCAGCTTAGATAAAGACTGGGAGCAGTACTTC. It is translated as CASSLDKDWEQYF.

The J gene is TRBJ1-3, the V gene TRBV9, with D uncertain. Germline V gene data show CDR1 as SGDLS and CDR2 as YYNGEE. This CDR3 has 12 amino acids. The V and J ends lost 0 bases and 4 bases respectively, with 2 bases between them. The CDR3 loop is CASSVGGNTIYF. The CDR3 region has the DNA TGTGCCAGCAGCGTAGGAGGAAACACCATATATTTT.

Here the CDR3 DNA reads TGTGCCAGTAGTCCAGGGACTGTACCCTACGAGCAGTACTTC. It codes for CASSPGTVPYEQYF. This sequence joins TRBV19 and TRBJ2-7, with D possibly TRBD2 on 6 matching bases. The germline V gene encodes CDR1 LNHDA and CDR2 SQIVND (reference sequence). This CDR3 is 14 amino acids long. Trimming shortened V by 5 bases and J by 2 bases, and 13 bases separated the two germline ends. Together with reference TRBV19 and TRBJ2-7, the CDR3 gives the full variable domain: DGGITQSPKYLFRKEGQNVTLSCEQNLNHDAMYWYRQDPGQGLRLIYYSQIVNDFQKGDIAEGYSVSREKKESFPLTVTSAQKNPTAFYLCASSPGTVPYEQYFGPGTRLTVT.

V gene TRBV27 combines with J gene TRBJ2-3, with 14 bases aligning to TRBD2. J lost 5 bases, V lost 5 bases, and 3 bases had no gene match. Germline CDR1 MNHEY, CDR2 SMNVEV (reference sequence). The CDR3 totals 15 residues. The chain's CDR3 is CASSGTSGSQDTQYF. The CDR3 coding sequence is TGTGCCAGCAGTGGGACTAGCGGGAGTCAAGATACGCAGTATTTT.

This clone was seen a few times. The rearrangement links TRBV27 to TRBJ2-2; 14 nucleotides agree with TRBD2. The V gene's germline CDR1 is MNHEY and CDR2 SMNVEV (reference sequence). The CDR3 extends over 14 amino acids. J gave up 6 bases and V 8 bases, and 2 bases lay outside the gene matches. CDR3 protein: CASSGLAGAGELFF. As DNA, the CDR3 is TGTGCCAGCTCGGGACTAGCGGGAGCCGGGGAGCTGTTTTTT.

This clone showed up just a few times. The rearrangement links TRBV5-4 to TRBJ1-1; D is perhaps TRBD1 (5 bases). Trimming took off 5 bases at V and 3 bases at J, with 14 bases between the two ends. The germline CDR1 and CDR2 sequences are SGHNT and YYREEE (reference sequence). The CDR3 loop spans 14 amino acids. The DNA for the CDR3 is TGTGCCAGCAGGTGGGGGAGTAGAGACACTGAAGCTTTCTTT. This translates into CASRWGSRDTEAFF.

The V and J genes are TRBV9 and TRBJ2-3, with D perhaps matching TRBD2 (6 bases). Trimming took 0 bases from V and 2 from J, leaving 16 bases between them. Germline V CDR1 and CDR2: SGDLS, YYNGEE. The CDR3 runs to 17 residues. The CDR3 is CASSVDEGLAFTDTQYF. CDR3 nucleotide sequence: TGTGCCAGCAGCGTAGATGAGGGACTGGCCTTCACAGATACGCAGTATTTT.

Notes on this clone: Its ends do not fully match the called genes, so a read error is possible. The CDR3 loop reads CASSQITVVRKTYGF. The CDR3, as DNA: TGTGCCAGCAGCCAAATTACGGTCGTTAGAAAGACCTATGGCTTC. The rearrangement uses TRBV16 and TRBJ1-2; D is uncertain. Per germline, CDR1 KGHSY and CDR2 FQNENV. There are 15 residues in the CDR3.

This chain joins TRBV27 and TRBJ2-1; 13 bases agree with TRBD2. Trimming at V came to 4 bases and at J to 8 bases, leaving 8 bases not matched to a gene. Looked up from germline, CDR1 is MNHEY and CDR2 is SMNVEV (reference sequence). CDR3 length: 16 amino acids. The CDR3 DNA follows: TGTGCCAGCAGTTCCCGACTAGCGGGAGGTACCCATGAGCAGTTCTTC. Translating it yields CASSSRLAGGTHEQFF.

V is TRBV28 and J is TRBJ2-7, with D hard to call. The germline V and J ends were trimmed by 7 bases and 4 bases, with 20 bases remaining between them. Germline CDR1 is MDHEN and CDR2 is SYDVKM. The CDR3 has 15 residues. CDR3 DNA sequence: TGTGCCAGCACCAAAGGACCCCGACTCCTTTACGAGCAGTACTTC. Translating gives CASTKGPRLLYEQYF. Combining the CDR3 with reference TRBV28 and TRBJ2-7 gives the whole variable domain DVKVTQSSRYLVKRTGEKVFLECVQDMDHENMFWYRQDPGLGLRLIYFSYDVKMKEKGDIPEGYSVSREKKERFSLILESASTNQTSMYLCASTKGPRLLYEQYFGPGTRLTVT.

This clone showed up just once. The chain joins TRBV2 to TRBJ1-2; no definite D call. Per the germline V gene, CDR1 is SNHLY and CDR2 is FYNNEI. The V end was cut by 6 bases, the J end by 6 bases, with 5 bases between. This CDR3 has 10 residues. The CDR3 reads CASRSHGYTF. In DNA, the CDR3 is TGTGCCAGCAGATCCCATGGCTACACCTTC.

The J gene is TRBJ1-5, the V gene TRBV21-1. TRBV21-1 is recorded as a pseudogene. CDR3 length equals 13 residues. CDR3 amino acids: CASSDAFNQPQHF. The CDR3 DNA sequence: TGTGCCAGCAGCGACGCCTTCAATCAGCCCCAGCATTTT.

The V gene is TRBV5-4, the J gene TRBJ2-1, with D unclear. Germline V gene data show CDR1 as SGHNT and CDR2 as YYREEE (reference sequence). Trimming cost V 2 bases and J 3 bases, with 12 bases left between them. The CDR3 is 15 residues long. CDR3 bases: TGTGCCAGCAGCTTAAGGTACCCCCACTACAATGAGCAGTTCTTC. Translating gives CASSLRYPHYNEQFF.

This chain connects TRBV30 to TRBJ2-7; a possible D gene is TRBD2 (6 bases). Looked up from germline, CDR1 is GTSNPN and CDR2 is SVGIG (reference sequence). Trimming took off 0 bases at V and 3 bases at J, with 15 bases between the two ends. The CDR3 has 15 amino acids. The CDR3 loop is CAWSVSREGLYEQYF. CDR3 coding DNA: TGTGCCTGGAGTGTATCGCGGGAAGGGCTCTACGAGCAGTACTTC.

This clone was recorded only once. The V and J genes are TRBV5-8 and TRBJ2-7; 7 positions match TRBD1. CDR3 length: 15 residues. The germline CDR1 and CDR2 sequences are SGHTS and YDEGEE. J was trimmed by 3 bases and V by 4 bases; bases with no gene match: 10. The chain's CDR3 is CASSLGTADGYEQYF. CDR3 DNA sequence: TGTGCCAGCAGCCTGGGGACAGCAGATGGCTACGAGCAGTACTTC.

The rearrangement joins TRBV6-5 to TRBJ1-5, with a weak D call TRBD1 (5 bases). Germline CDR1 MNHEY, CDR2 SVGAGI. Trimming left V 7 bases short and J 4 bases short, with 17 bases between. CDR3 size: 15 residues. CDR3 in amino acids: CASTPGRGLNQPQHF. In DNA, the CDR3 is TGTGCCAGCACCCCGGGTAGGGGATTAAATCAGCCCCAGCATTTT.

This chain connects TRBV5-4 to TRBJ2-7, with TRBD1 identical over 7 bases. There are 13 residues in the CDR3. The trim removed 6 bases at V and 5 bases at J, leaving 8 bases unmatched. Per the germline V gene, CDR1 is SGHNT and CDR2 is YYREEE (reference sequence). CDR3 sequence: CASNVQGFDEQYF. CDR3 in DNA: TGTGCCAGCAATGTACAGGGGTTCGACGAGCAGTACTTC.

This clone is a singleton in its sample. The CDR3 DNA sequence: TGTGCCAGCAGTCTAGGGGGCGGGGAGCTGTTTTTT. Amino acid sequence: CASSLGGGELFF. The rearrangement uses TRBV9 and TRBJ2-2, with a weak D call TRBD1 (6 bases). CDR3 length: 12 residues. Trimming took 5 bases from V and 7 from J, leaving 9 bases between them. CDR1 SGDLS and CDR2 YYNGEE come from the germline V gene.

The V and J genes are TRBV28 and TRBJ2-7, with D perhaps TRBD2 (5 bases). Germline V CDR1 and CDR2: MDHEN, SYDVKM. V was clipped by 7 bases and J by 6 bases, with 19 bases between them. The CDR3 sequence is 14 residues long. This CDR3 is CASTLRSDSSEQYF. The CDR3 DNA reads TGTGCCAGCACCCTCCGGTCGGACTCATCCGAGCAGTACTTC.

The genes are TRBV2 and TRBJ2-7, with 8 nucleotides matching TRBD1. Germline trimming cut 6 bases from V and 2 bases from J; bases unmatched to any gene: 21. There are 19 residues in the CDR3. The V gene's germline CDR1 is SNHLY and CDR2 FYNNEI. CDR3 sequence reads: CASSPTPPYDRGLTYEQYF. For the CDR3, the DNA is TGTGCCAGCAGCCCTACCCCGCCCTACGACAGGGGTCTTACCTACGAGCAGTACTTC.

This clone was recorded only once. For the CDR3, the DNA is TGTGCCAGCAGTTTTGGCTTCAACTATGGCTACACCTTC. It translates to CASSFGFNYGYTF. V gene TRBV27 combines with J gene TRBJ1-2; D remains ambiguous. V shed 3 bases and J shed 2 bases, with 7 bases lying between them. Germline values: CDR1 MNHEY, CDR2 SMNVEV (reference sequence). There are 13 residues in the CDR3.

The chain couples TRBV7-9 to TRBJ2-5, with 9 bases identical to TRBD2. The CDR3 length is 16 residues. After removal of 4 bases from V and 0 bases from J, the junction contained 6 bases not matched to a gene. Germline V CDR1 and CDR2: SEHNR, FQNEAQ (reference sequence). The CDR3 loop is CASSWRVAGDQETQYF. The CDR3 nucleotides read TGTGCCAGCAGCTGGCGGGTAGCGGGGGACCAAGAGACCCAGTACTTC.

The CDR3 region has the DNA TGTGCTTCCCCTGGGTACACCGGGGAGCTGTTTTTT. Protein product: CASPGYTGELFF. The genes are TRBV19 and TRBJ2-2; D unclear. Germline V CDR1 and CDR2: LNHDA, SQIVND (reference sequence). The CDR3 sequence is 12 residues long.